These 27 T cell receptor beta chains originate from one sample sequenced in a study of blood T cell repertoires in COVID-19. Sequencing used immunoSEQ multiplex PCR; TCRdb keeps in-frame clones, though not all of them. The table records approximately 220,000 clones, 85% of them present only once. The material sequenced was PBMCs or T cells enriched from blood (not recorded which). These TCRs come from a man aged 35-49 years who had recovered from COVID-19.

V usage is TRBV21-1 and J usage is TRBJ1-1. TRBV21-1 is given as a pseudogene. There are 20 residues in the CDR3. As DNA, the CDR3 is TGTGCCAGCAGCAAAACAGTGGGGAGAGGAGGTACGTATTGGAACACTGAAGCTTTCTTT. This sequence encodes CASSKTVGRGGTYWNTEAFF.

The rearrangement joins TRBV30 to TRBJ2-1; D unclear. Looked up from germline, CDR1 is GTSNPN and CDR2 is SVGIG (reference sequence). CDR3 length: 16 residues. The V end lost 3 bases, the J end lost 0 bases, and 15 bases lay between the germline ends. CDR3 residues: CAWRRLNDRSYNEQFF. The CDR3 nucleotides read TGTGCCTGGAGGCGGTTGAACGATCGCTCCTACAATGAGCAGTTCTTC.

The chain joins TRBV10-2 to TRBJ1-6, with D tentatively TRBD1 (5 bases). The germline V and J ends were trimmed by 3 bases and 9 bases, with 9 bases remaining between them. In germline, CDR1 is WSHSY, CDR2 SAAADI. The length of the CDR3 is 13 residues. The CDR3, as DNA: TGCGCCAGCAGTGACGGGGGTACTTCACCCCTCCACTTT. It encodes CASSDGGTSPLHF.

The CDR3 DNA is TGCGCCAGCACCCGGGATTCCCAAATGAACACTGAAGCTTTCTTT. Its protein is CASTRDSQMNTEAFF. This chain connects TRBV5-1 to TRBJ1-1; D gene ambiguous. Per germline, CDR1 SGHRS and CDR2 YFSETQ. The CDR3 is 15 residues long. The germline V and J ends were trimmed by 6 bases and 0 bases, with 15 bases remaining between them. Combining the CDR3 with reference TRBV5-1 and TRBJ1-1 gives the whole variable domain KAGVTQTPRYLIKTRGQQVTLSCSPISGHRSVSWYQQTPGQGLQFLFEYFSETQRNKGNFPGRFSGRQFSNSRSEMNVSTLELGDSALYLCASTRDSQMNTEAFFGQGTRLTVV.

This chain connects TRBV29-1 to TRBJ2-7; 11 nucleotides agree with TRBD1. The CDR3 runs to 15 residues. In germline, CDR1 is SQVTM, CDR2 ANQGSEA. The junction had 9 bases not matched to a gene; V was cut back by 5 bases and J by 3 bases. CDR3 sequence (DNA): TGCAGCGTTCAGCTCTGGGGACAGGGGGGCTACGAGCAGTACTTC. Translated: CSVQLWGQGGYEQYF.

The chain couples TRBV28 to TRBJ1-2; D possibly corresponds to TRBD1 (6 bases). The germline V and J ends were trimmed by 3 bases and 3 bases, with 14 bases remaining between them. The CDR3 is made up of 15 amino acids. The germline CDR1 and CDR2 sequences are MDHEN and SYDVKM. The CDR3 DNA is TGTGCCAGCAGTTTGGACCGGGACATTGACTATGGCTACACCTTC. Translated, it gives CASSLDRDIDYGYTF.

V usage is TRBV6-5 and J usage is TRBJ2-7, with D unresolved. V lost 8 bases and J lost 1, with 12 bases in between. This CDR3 spans 13 amino acids. The germline gives CDR1 MNHEY, CDR2 SVGAGI. CDR3 DNA sequence: TGTGCCAGCGGCCCTCCCACGTCCTACGAGCAGTACTTC. This translates into CASGPPTSYEQYF.

This clone appeared a few times. The V and J genes are TRBV3-1 (or the pseudogene TRBV3-2) and TRBJ2-1, with a weak D call TRBD2 (6 bases). CDR1 and CDR2 (germline): LGHDT, YNNKEL (reference sequence). Trimming left V 4 bases short and J 5 bases short, with 21 bases between. The CDR3 covers 17 residues. This CDR3 reads CASSPAHLGGPNNEQFF. CDR3 in DNA: TGTGCCAGCAGCCCAGCCCATCTGGGGGGACCTAACAATGAGCAGTTCTTC.

The chain couples TRBV7-3 to TRBJ2-2, with D tentatively TRBD2 (5 bases). The CDR3 runs to 17 residues. Germline CDR1 reads SGHTA; CDR2 reads FQGTGA. Trimming stripped 0 bases from V and 2 bases from J, with 13 bases between. CDR3 residues: CASSLTGGDGNTGELFF. The CDR3 DNA reads TGTGCCAGCAGCTTAACAGGAGGTGATGGAAACACCGGGGAGCTGTTTTTT.

V gene TRBV14 combines with J gene TRBJ2-1; 9 bases match TRBD1. CDR1 and CDR2 from the germline V gene are SGHDN and FVKESK. This CDR3 is 17 amino acids long. With V trimmed by 0 bases and J by 4 bases, 7 bases remained unmatched. Here the CDR3 reads CASSQEPPGQGYNEQFF. The CDR3 DNA reads as TGTGCCAGCAGCCAAGAACCCCCCGGACAGGGGTACAATGAGCAGTTCTTC.

The rearrangement uses TRBV10-3 and TRBJ1-1; 7 nucleotides line up with TRBD1. Germline assignment: CDR1 ENHRY and CDR2 SYGVKD. After removal of 2 bases from V and 1 base from J, the junction contained 10 bases not matched to a gene. The CDR3 extends over 17 amino acids. CDR3 sequence reads: CAISERGGAVENTEAFF. For the CDR3, the DNA is TGTGCCATCAGTGAGAGAGGGGGCGCAGTGGAGAACACTGAAGCTTTCTTT.

This sequence joins TRBV28 and TRBJ1-5; TRBD1 is a possible D gene (6 bases). The germline gives CDR1 MDHEN, CDR2 SYDVKM. The CDR3 covers 15 residues. Trimming took off 6 bases at V and 3 bases at J, with 15 bases between the two ends. The CDR3 reads CASRPPDRPNQPQHF. Written as DNA, the CDR3 is TGTGCCAGCAGACCACCTGACAGGCCCAATCAGCCCCAGCATTTT.

This chain links TRBV19 with TRBJ1-3; D is possibly TRBD1 (5 bases). From germline, CDR1 is LNHDA and CDR2 SQIVND (reference sequence). V lost 5 bases and J lost 2, with 16 bases in between. This CDR3 contains 16 residues. The CDR3 region has the DNA TGTGCCAGTAGTCCACCTCACGGGACTACTGGAAACACCATATATTTT. Residues: CASSPPHGTTGNTIYF.

The chain joins TRBV10-1 to TRBJ2-7, with 9 bases identical to TRBD2. The CDR3 covers 13 residues. Trimming took 5 bases from V and 5 from J; bases not matched to a gene: 4. CDR1 WNHNN and CDR2 SYGVQD come from the germline V gene (reference sequence). Here the CDR3 DNA reads TGCGCCAGCAGTTCGGGACTAGCTGACGAGCAGTACTTC. Encoded protein: CASSSGLADEQYF.

The chain carries TRBV13 and TRBJ2-2; the match to TRBD2 covers 8 bases. This CDR3 has 15 amino acids. V trimming: 5 bases; J trimming: 5 bases; junction bases outside the gene matches: 7. Germline V gene data show CDR1 as PRHDT and CDR2 as FYEKMQ (reference sequence). The CDR3 DNA follows: TGTGCCAGCAGCCTAAGGACTAGCAGGACCGGGGAGCTGTTTTTT. Amino acids: CASSLRTSRTGELFF. The variable domain in full, completed from reference TRBV13 and TRBJ2-2, reads AAGVIQSPRHLIKEKRETATLKCYPIPRHDTVYWYQQGPGQDPQFLISFYEKMQSDKGSIPDRFSAQQFSDYHSELNMSSLELGDSALYFCASSLRTSRTGELFFGEGSRLTVL.

V is TRBV6-5 and J is TRBJ2-7; 8 bases map to TRBD2. Germline CDR1 MNHEY, CDR2 SVGAGI. V shed 8 bases and J 5 bases; nucleotides not matched to a gene: 14. The CDR3 totals 15 residues. CDR3 protein: CASAAGSGTSNEQYF. The CDR3 DNA follows: TGTGCCAGCGCTGCGGGTAGCGGGACCTCTAACGAGCAGTACTTC.

This clone was found a few times. The V gene is TRBV10-3, the J gene TRBJ2-1; 9 bases fit TRBD2. CDR1 ENHRY and CDR2 SYGVKD come from the germline V gene. This CDR3 contains 17 residues. V shed 0 bases and J 1 base; nucleotides not matched to a gene: 4. CDR3 in DNA: TGTGCCATCAGTGAGTCCCCTAGCGGGACATCCTACAATGAGCAGTTCTTC. Translation: CAISESPSGTSYNEQFF.

In this sample, this clone turned up once. The rearrangement joins TRBV4-1 to TRBJ2-5; 8 bases map to TRBD2. CDR3 length equals 15 residues. V was clipped by 1 base and J by 1 base; unmatched bases: 2. Germline loops: CDR1 MGHRA, CDR2 YSYEKL. CDR3 residues: CASSQVGTSQETQYF. As DNA, the CDR3 is TGCGCCAGCAGCCAAGTGGGGACTAGCCAAGAGACCCAGTACTTC.

The CDR3 bases are TGTGCCAGCAGCTACCCGACAGGGGGCGGGTTGAAAGCTTTCTTT. This sequence encodes CASSYPTGGGLKAFF. The chain links TRBV7-9 to TRBJ1-1, with TRBD1 identical over 10 bases. After removal of 4 bases from V and 9 bases from J, the junction contained 11 bases not matched to a gene. Germline lookup yields CDR1 SEHNR and CDR2 FQNEAQ (reference sequence). The CDR3 runs to 15 residues.

This clone was observed once. The rearrangement joins TRBV9 to TRBJ1-3, with D unclear. V lost 3 bases to trimming and J lost 0 bases, with 10 bases between them. The CDR3 loop spans 15 amino acids. Germline V CDR1 and CDR2: SGDLS, YYNGEE. The CDR3 coding sequence is TGTGCCAGCAGCGCCACTTCCTTCTCTGGAAACACCATATATTTT. Translating gives CASSATSFSGNTIYF.

The chain uses TRBV6-5 and TRBJ2-1; D perhaps matches TRBD2 (7 bases). The CDR3 runs to 12 residues. Germline V CDR1 and CDR2: MNHEY, SVGAGI. V lost 6 bases, J lost 14 bases, and 17 bases lay in between. The CDR3 here is CASSEGGGAKFF. DNA of the CDR3: TGTGCCAGCAGCGAGGGGGGAGGGGCTAAGTTCTTC.

This clone has at least ten counts. The V and J genes are TRBV5-1 and TRBJ2-3; 10 nucleotides align to TRBD2. CDR3 length: 14 amino acids. V lost 0 bases to trimming and J lost 5 bases; unmatched junction nucleotides: 0. CDR1 is SGHRS and CDR2 is YFSETQ in the germline V gene. Written as DNA, the CDR3 is TGCGCCAGCAGCTTGGGACTAGCGGGAGATACGCAGTATTTT. It encodes CASSLGLAGDTQYF.

The CDR3, as DNA: TGCGCCAGCAGTAGGGGGCAGGGTAAGGAGACCCAGTACTTC. It encodes CASSRGQGKETQYF. The chain couples TRBV5-1 to TRBJ2-5; 7 bases match TRBD1. Germline-derived CDR1 and CDR2 are SGHRS and YFSETQ. The trim removed 5 bases at V and 5 bases at J, leaving 9 bases unmatched. The CDR3 has 14 amino acids.

The chain recombines TRBV11-1 with TRBJ2-5; a possible D gene is TRBD2 (6 bases). The germline V gene encodes CDR1 SGHAT and CDR2 FQDESV (reference sequence). This CDR3 is built from 15 residues. Trimming left V 6 bases short and J 5 bases short, with 19 bases between. CDR3 DNA: TGTGCCAGCAGTCCCCGGATACCCCGGGGGGAGACCCAGTACTTC. It encodes CASSPRIPRGETQYF.

Of note for this clone: A read error may account for a junction end that differs from germline. V gene TRBV7-2 combines with J gene TRBJ2-7; 10 bases line up with TRBD2. The germline CDR1 and CDR2 sequences are SGHTA and FQGNSA. The CDR3 spans 15 residues. The CDR3 DNA sequence: TGTGCCAGCAGCATAGCGGGAGGAAGCTCCTACGAGCAGTACTTC. Amino acids: CASSIAGGSSYEQYF.

The gene calls are TRBV5-4 and TRBJ2-2, with TRBD1 matching 8 bases. V shed 4 bases and J 3 bases; nucleotides not matched to a gene: 11. Germline CDR1 is SGHNT and CDR2 is YYREEE (reference sequence). The CDR3 has 17 amino acids. CDR3 amino acids: CASSDKLQGEDTGELFF. CDR3 DNA: TGTGCCAGCAGCGATAAGTTACAGGGGGAGGACACCGGGGAGCTGTTTTTT.

V gene TRBV2 combines with J gene TRBJ1-5, with 8 bases identical to TRBD1. The CDR3 sequence is 12 residues long. Losses at the gene ends were 6 bases for V and 14 bases for J; bases not matched to a gene: 9. The germline V gene encodes CDR1 SNHLY and CDR2 FYNNEI. CDR3 coding DNA: TGTGCCAGCAGGGCGGACAGGGCGAGGGAGCATTTT. Protein sequence: CASRADRAREHF. Full variable domain (rest looked up from reference TRBV2 and TRBJ1-5): EPEVTQTPSHQVTQMGQEVILRCVPISNHLYFYWYRQILGQKVEFLVSFYNNEISEKSEIFDDQFSVERPDGSNFTLKIRSTKLEDSAMYFCASRADRAREHFGDGTRLSIL.